This TCR beta chain was found in a study of T cell changes during pregnancy in multiple sclerosis. V was pared by 1 base and J by 0 bases, with 10 bases between. Germline V CDR1 and CDR2: MGHRA, YSYEKL. The length of the CDR3 is 15 residues. Data came from immunoSEQ multiplex PCR; TCRdb stores just in-frame clones and leaves some out. The sample contains fewer than 90,000 clones, approximately 95% of which appear only once. This sequence joins TRBV4-1 and TRBJ2-7; perhaps TRBD2 as D (5 bases). This receptor was taken from a female donor in good health, enrolled as a control in a pregnancy study. The source was peripheral blood, collected after pregnancy. CDR3 region: CASSQGTGSSYEQYF. CDR3 coding DNA: TGCGCCAGCAGCCAAGGAACGGGGTCCTCCTACGAGCAGTACTTC.